This is a list of T cell receptor beta chains from one sample in a study of T cell responses to AZD1222 COVID-19 vaccine. Sequencing used immunoSEQ multiplex PCR; TCRdb keeps in-frame clones, though not all of them. The sample yields around 150,000 clones, 94% seen once. Specimen: peripheral blood, collected on day 0 of AZD1222 vaccination. Source of these receptors: an adult in good health. The CDR3 runs from the conserved cysteine through the conserved F or W. The order of the fields is J gene, clone size, V gene, D gene, CDR3 DNA, CDR3 protein. The D gene is left open where the match is weak. Clone size, where shown, is once, few, many, or a class for clones that have expanded.

J: TRBJ2-3; size: -; V: TRBV3-1/TRBV3-2; D: TRBD2; DNA: TGTGCCAGCAGCCGCCGGAGCGGGAGGTCAGATACGCAGTATTTT; CDR3: CASSRRSGRSDTQYF
J: TRBJ1-1; size: once; V: TRBV6-5; D: TRBD1; DNA: TGTGCCAGCCTTCCCTCCGGGACAGGGCGCACTGAAGCTTTCTTT; CDR3: CASLPSGTGRTEAFF
J: TRBJ2-7; size: -; V: TRBV28; D: TRBD2; DNA: TGTGCCAGCATCACCGGACTAGCGGGAGGCGGCGAGCAGTACTTC; CDR3: CASITGLAGGGEQYF
J: TRBJ1-5; size: -; V: TRBV12-3/TRBV12-4; D: -; DNA: TGTGCCAGCAGACCCACAGGTAATCAGCCCCAGCATTTT; CDR3: CASRPTGNQPQHF
J: TRBJ1-5; size: -; V: TRBV28; D: -; DNA: TGTGCCAGCAGTTTTGGTGACCGCCCCAATCAGCCCCAGCATTTT; CDR3: CASSFGDRPNQPQHF
J: TRBJ1-6; size: -; V: TRBV5-4; D: -; DNA: TGTGCCAGCAGCTTAGGGCAGGGGCCTAATTCACCCCTCCACTTT; CDR3: CASSLGQGPNSPLHF
J: TRBJ1-1; size: -; V: TRBV19; D: -; DNA: TGTGCCAGTAGTATACCGGTTCGGGCTTTCTTT; CDR3: CASSIPVRAFF
J: TRBJ1-1; size: -; V: TRBV4-1; D: -; DNA: TGCGCCAGCAGCCGGGGTTTTTCGGACACTGAAGCTTTCTTT; CDR3: CASSRGFSDTEAFF
J: TRBJ1-3; size: -; V: TRBV5-1; D: -; DNA: TGCGCCAGCAGCTTGTCAGGGTCTGGGGACACCATATATTTT; CDR3: CASSLSGSGDTIYF
J: TRBJ2-7; size: -; V: TRBV7-2; D: TRBD2; DNA: TGTGCCAGCAGCTGGGGGGGAGCGGGACCGAGCTACGAGCAGTACTTC; CDR3: CASSWGGAGPSYEQYF
J: TRBJ1-1; size: -; V: TRBV6-5; D: -; DNA: TGTGCCAGCAGTTACTCAACAGCGAACACTGAAGCTTTCTTT; CDR3: CASSYSTANTEAFF
J: TRBJ1-1; size: -; V: TRBV7-6; D: -; DNA: TGTGCCAGCAGCCCTGGCTATTGGGGCACTGAAGCTTTCTTT; CDR3: CASSPGYWGTEAFF
J: TRBJ1-5; size: -; V: TRBV18; D: -; DNA: TGTGCCAGCTCACCTACGGGCCCCCCCTCCAATCAGCCCCAGCATTTT; CDR3: CASSPTGPPSNQPQHF
J: TRBJ2-7; size: -; V: TRBV5-1; D: -; DNA: TGCGCCAGCAGCTTGGAGGGGGTCCAGGTCGAGCAGTACTTC; CDR3: CASSLEGVQVEQYF
J: TRBJ1-1; size: once; V: TRBV6-5; D: -; DNA: TGTGCCAGCAAGGCCTACGGGGACACTGAAGCTTTCTTT; CDR3: CASKAYGDTEAFF
J: TRBJ1-5; size: -; V: TRBV28; D: -; DNA: TGTGCCAGCAGGGGTTTCGGCAATCAGCCCCAGCATTTT; CDR3: CASRGFGNQPQHF
J: TRBJ2-3; size: -; V: TRBV5-5; D: TRBD1; DNA: TGTGCCAGCAGCTTGTGGGGGCGGACAGGGAGAGGCACAGATACGCAGTATTTT; CDR3: CASSLWGRTGRGTDTQYF
J: TRBJ1-5; size: -; V: TRBV30; D: -; DNA: TGTGCCTGGAGGCCGCCCGGGCATCAGCCCCAGCATTTT; CDR3: CAWRPPGHQPQHF
J: TRBJ1-3; size: -; V: TRBV13; D: -; DNA: TGTGCCAGCAGCTTAATCGCCCCCTCTGGAAACACCATATATTTT; CDR3: CASSLIAPSGNTIYF
J: TRBJ2-5; size: -; V: TRBV30; D: -; DNA: TGTGCCTGGAGTGCACTGGAGACCCAGTACTTC; CDR3: CAWSALETQYF
J: TRBJ2-5; size: -; V: TRBV5-1; D: -; DNA: TGCGCCAGCAGCTTGGCCTTACCTCCGGGGACCCAGTACTTC; CDR3: CASSLALPPGTQYF
J: TRBJ2-1; size: -; V: TRBV27; D: -; DNA: TGTGCCAGCAGTTTAAGAGTTTCGGGGGGCGGCGAGCAGTTCTTC; CDR3: CASSLRVSGGGEQFF
J: TRBJ2-7; size: -; V: TRBV6-5; D: TRBD1; DNA: TGTGCCAGCACCTATGGACAGGGTACCTACGAGCAGTACTTC; CDR3: CASTYGQGTYEQYF
J: TRBJ1-1; size: once; V: TRBV28; D: -; DNA: TGTGCCAGCAGTTTATCCATGGGCGCAGGGGCTTTCTTT; CDR3: CASSLSMGAGAFF
J: TRBJ1-4; size: -; V: TRBV19; D: -; DNA: TGTGCCAGTAGTATGAGAGCTAATGAAAAACTGTTTTTT; CDR3: CASSMRANEKLFF
J: TRBJ2-1; size: -; V: TRBV5-4; D: -; DNA: TGTGCCAGCGGCCGGAAGTCATCTCGGGGCAATGAGCAGTTCTTC; CDR3: CASGRKSSRGNEQFF
J: TRBJ2-7; size: -; V: TRBV30; D: -; DNA: TGTGCCTTCCGGGACGGAGGTGCCTACGAGCAGTACTTC; CDR3: CAFRDGGAYEQYF
J: TRBJ1-6; size: once; V: TRBV28; D: TRBD1; DNA: TGTGCCAGCTCCCAGGGGGCGGGGGGCTCACCCCTCCACTTT; CDR3: CASSQGAGGSPLHF
J: TRBJ2-7; size: -; V: TRBV28; D: TRBD2; DNA: TGTGCCAGCAGTTACTGGACTAGCGGGGAGCGCGAGCAGTACTTC; CDR3: CASSYWTSGEREQYF
J: TRBJ1-6; size: -; V: TRBV5-1; D: -; DNA: TGCGCCAGCAGAAGGGTGGAGCAATATAATTCACCCCTCCACTTT; CDR3: CASRRVEQYNSPLHF
J: TRBJ1-1; size: -; V: TRBV9; D: -; DNA: TGTGCCAGCAGCGTAGCCGGGGGCGCGGACACTGAAGCTTTCTTT; CDR3: CASSVAGGADTEAFF
J: TRBJ1-5; size: once; V: TRBV3-1/TRBV3-2; D: -; DNA: TGTGCCAGCAGCCAAACAGGCAATCAGCCCCAGCATTTT; CDR3: CASSQTGNQPQHF
J: TRBJ1-1; size: once; V: TRBV7-9; D: -; DNA: TGTGCCAGCAGCTTAGTAAGCGGTCCCCAAGGATTCAACACTGAAGCTTTCTTT; CDR3: CASSLVSGPQGFNTEAFF
J: TRBJ2-1; size: -; V: TRBV6-2/TRBV6-3; D: -; DNA: TGTGCCAGCAGTTCGCCCCGGGACTCCAGCAATGAGCAGTTCTTC; CDR3: CASSSPRDSSNEQFF
J: TRBJ2-5; size: -; V: TRBV5-1; D: TRBD2; DNA: TGCGCCAGCAGCGGGTCCGGGGGGGTGTCGGAGACCCAGTACTTC; CDR3: CASSGSGGVSETQYF
J: TRBJ2-3; size: once; V: TRBV11-3; D: -; DNA: TGTGCCAGCGGCCCGAGACGGACAGATACGCAGTATTTT; CDR3: CASGPRRTDTQYF
J: TRBJ2-5; size: -; V: TRBV5-1; D: -; DNA: TGCGCCAGCAGCGTCAGGTCCCGATCCCCCGAAGGGACCCAGTACTTC; CDR3: CASSVRSRSPEGTQYF
J: TRBJ1-3; size: -; V: TRBV5-1; D: -; DNA: TGCGCCAGCAGCTCCGGACAGATTTCCCTTAGCTCTGGAAACACCATATATTTT; CDR3: CASSSGQISLSSGNTIYF
J: TRBJ1-5; size: -; V: TRBV3-1/TRBV3-2; D: -; DNA: TGTGCCAGCAGCCAAGCCGGAAAAAATCAGCCCCAGCATTTT; CDR3: CASSQAGKNQPQHF
J: TRBJ1-5; size: -; V: TRBV6-5; D: -; DNA: TGTGCCAGCAGTCCCTCAAGAAGTCAGCCCCAGCATTTT; CDR3: CASSPSRSQPQHF
J: TRBJ2-3; size: -; V: TRBV7-9; D: TRBD2; DNA: TGTGCCAGCAGACCAACTAGCGCCACAGATACGCAGTATTTT; CDR3: CASRPTSATDTQYF